The rows below give T cell receptor beta chains drawn from one sample of a study of cytomegalovirus exposure and HLA in healthy donors. Profiling relied on immunoSEQ multiplex PCR, and the TCRdb table lists in-frame clones only, not all of them. The table includes about 170,000 clones, 60% to 85% detected once. Sequencing input: PBMCs. All receptors come from a woman aged 45 to 65 in good health and CMV-seropositive. Each CDR3 is given with its conserved first and last residue. The D gene is left open where the match is weak. The size of a clone is reported for some rows only, either as once, few or many, or as a class for expanded clones.

.	.	TRBJ1-6	TRBV6-5	TGTGCCAGCAGTTACTCGAGCCCCGGGAGCGGCTCACCCCTCCACTTT	CASSYSSPGSGSPLHF
few	TRBD2	TRBJ2-5	TRBV5-1	TGCGCCAGCGCCCAAATGACTTTAAGCGGGGGGTTTGAGACCCAGTACTTC	CASAQMTLSGGFETQYF
.	.	TRBJ2-2	TRBV19	TGTGCCAGTAGTATAGCACAGGGTTACGGGGAGCTGTTTTTT	CASSIAQGYGELFF
.	.	TRBJ2-1	TRBV5-6	TGTGCCAGCAGCTTACCACAGGTCTACAATGAGCAGTTCTTC	CASSLPQVYNEQFF
few	.	TRBJ1-2	TRBV6-5	TGTGCCAGCAGTCCCCTAGGACAGATCTATGGCTACACCTTC	CASSPLGQIYGYTF
.	.	TRBJ1-4	TRBV5-1	TGCGCCAGCAGCCTACAGGCAACTAATGAAAAACTGTTTTTT	CASSLQATNEKLFF
once	TRBD2	TRBJ2-3	TRBV5-4	TGTGCCGGCAGCTTGAAATCTGCGGGGGTAAGCACAGATACGCAGTATTTT	CAGSLKSAGVSTDTQYF
once	TRBD2	TRBJ2-7	TRBV2	TGTGCCAGCAGCCCAGCGGGGATGGGCTACGAGCAGTACTTC	CASSPAGMGYEQYF
.	TRBD1	TRBJ1-1	TRBV25-1	TGTGCCAGCAGTGGACAGGGTATGGCTGAAGCTTTCTTT	CASSGQGMAEAFF
.	.	TRBJ1-2	TRBV7-2	TGTGCCAGCAGCTTAGTAGGTCAGGGTCGGGGCTACACCTTC	CASSLVGQGRGYTF
once	.	TRBJ1-1	TRBV30	TGTGCCTGCCGGCGGAGCACTGAAGCTTTCTTT	CACRRSTEAFF
.	TRBD1	TRBJ2-3	TRBV2	TGTGCCAGGGGGACAGGTAGCACAGATACGCAGTATTTT	CARGTGSTDTQYF
.	.	TRBJ1-1	TRBV5-1	TGTGCCAGCAGCATATCGGGACTTATGAACACTGAAGCTTTCTTT	CASSISGLMNTEAFF
.	.	TRBJ2-7	TRBV2	TGTGCCAGCAGTGAAGGTCAGGGGACATTGATTTACGAGCAGTACTTC	CASSEGQGTLIYEQYF
few	TRBD1	TRBJ1-6	TRBV19	TGTGCCAGTACGGGACAGCTTAATTCACCCCTCCACTTT	CASTGQLNSPLHF
.	.	TRBJ1-2	TRBV11-2	TGTGCCAGCAGCTCCGGGAAATCCTATGGCTACACCTTC	CASSSGKSYGYTF
.	.	TRBJ2-7	TRBV19	TGTGCCAGTAGTGTCATAGGGGATGGCTACGAGCAGTACTTC	CASSVIGDGYEQYF
.	.	TRBJ2-3	TRBV12-5	TGTGCTAGTGGTCTGCTGGACTCCCGCACAGATACGCAGTATTTT	CASGLLDSRTDTQYF
.	.	TRBJ2-6	TRBV5-5	TGTGCCAGCACCATCTCTGGGGCCAACGTCCTGACTTTC	CASTISGANVLTF
.	TRBD2	TRBJ2-7	TRBV5-1	TGCGCCAGCAGAGACGGGGGGTCCCAGACGGAGCAGTACTTC	CASRDGGSQTEQYF
.	.	TRBJ2-5	TRBV10-3	TGTGCCATCAGTGAGGCACTAGCCCGACGGGAGACCCAGTACTTC	CAISEALARRETQYF
.	.	TRBJ1-1	TRBV7-9	TGTGCCAGCAGCTACCAGGGTAGGCCTGAAGCTTTCTTT	CASSYQGRPEAFF
.	.	TRBJ2-1	TRBV2	TGTGCCAGCAGCGGAGGAGGACGGAGCTCCTACAATGAGCAGTTCTTC	CASSGGGRSSYNEQFF
.	.	TRBJ2-5	TRBV18	TGTGCCAGCTCACCACTGGACTCCCAAGAGACCCAGTACTTC	CASSPLDSQETQYF
.	TRBD2	TRBJ2-3	TRBV6-5	TGTGCCAGCAGTTACCGGTTGCGGGGGGAGGATACGCAGTATTTT	CASSYRLRGEDTQYF
.	.	TRBJ2-2	TRBV9	TGTGCCAGCAGCGTAGGAGCGGTGCGGTCTTACACCGGGGAGCTGTTTTTT	CASSVGAVRSYTGELFF
few	.	TRBJ1-1	TRBV7-9	TGTGCCAGCAGCTTAGGAGAAGGTCACCCAGGATCCACTGAAGCTTTCTTT	CASSLGEGHPGSTEAFF
few	.	TRBJ1-2	TRBV2	TGTGCCAGCAGTGTAACGGGGGACTATGGCTACACCTTC	CASSVTGDYGYTF
.	.	TRBJ1-1	TRBV9	TGTGCCAGCAGCGTTGAATATAGCACTGAAGCTTTCTTT	CASSVEYSTEAFF
.	.	TRBJ1-4	TRBV2	TGTGCCAGCAGTGAATTAGGGAGAAATAATGAAAAACTGTTTTTT	CASSELGRNNEKLFF
.	.	TRBJ2-7	TRBV7-9	TGTGCCAGCAGCTTGCCCAGGGAAAACCCCACCTTCGAGCAGTACTTC	CASSLPRENPTFEQYF
.	.	TRBJ2-3	TRBV4-1	TGCGCCAGCAGCCACCCCGGAGGGGTTCGGACAGATACGCAGTATTTT	CASSHPGGVRTDTQYF
few	.	TRBJ2-1	TRBV27	TGTGCCAGCAGTTCTTCAGTCACCTACAATGAGCAGTTCTTC	CASSSSVTYNEQFF